Listed below are T cell receptor beta chains from one sample, sequenced in a study of CD8+ T cells in alopecia areata. Assay used: immunoSEQ multiplex PCR; TCRdb lists only in-frame clones, some missing. The sample lists around 61,000 clones, approximately 46% occurring once. The specimen was CD8+ T cells sorted from blood, collected at week 0. The receptor set was obtained from a human donor with alopecia areata. Both conserved end residues are part of each CDR3. Each record gives: V gene, J gene, clone size, D gene, CDR3 protein, CDR3 DNA. The D gene is left open where the match is weak. Clone size is given for some rows only: seen once, a few or many times, or a class if the clone is expanded.

v_gene: TRBV9; j_gene: TRBJ2-1; abundance: NA; d_gene: NA; CDR3aa: CASSGGEQFF; CDR3nt: TGTGCCAGCAGCGGGGGTGAGCAGTTCTTC
v_gene: TRBV29-1; j_gene: TRBJ2-1; abundance: NA; d_gene: NA; CDR3aa: CSVEVSSNEQFF; CDR3nt: TGCAGCGTTGAGGTCTCGAGCAATGAGCAGTTCTTC
v_gene: TRBV30; j_gene: TRBJ2-2; abundance: few; d_gene: TRBD2; CDR3aa: CACWTSGRGNTGELFF; CDR3nt: TGTGCCTGCTGGACTAGCGGGAGGGGGAACACCGGGGAGCTGTTTTTT
v_gene: TRBV11-2; j_gene: TRBJ2-7; abundance: few; d_gene: NA; CDR3aa: CASSPSTGPYEQYF; CDR3nt: TGTGCCAGCAGCCCGTCGACAGGACCCTACGAGCAGTACTTC
v_gene: TRBV27; j_gene: TRBJ1-5; abundance: NA; d_gene: TRBD1; CDR3aa: CASSKQGAVSNQPQHF; CDR3nt: TGTGCCAGCAGTAAACAGGGGGCGGTTAGCAATCAGCCCCAGCATTTT
v_gene: TRBV7-7; j_gene: TRBJ2-1; abundance: many; d_gene: NA; CDR3aa: CASSLAAGGAYNEQFF; CDR3nt: TGTGCTAGCAGCTTAGCGGCTGGGGGCGCATACAATGAGCAGTTCTTC
v_gene: TRBV27; j_gene: TRBJ2-1; abundance: NA; d_gene: TRBD1; CDR3aa: CASSTGTGLDNEQFF; CDR3nt: TGTGCCAGCAGTACGGGGACAGGTCTTGACAATGAGCAGTTCTTC
v_gene: TRBV7-9; j_gene: TRBJ1-1; abundance: few; d_gene: NA; CDR3aa: CASSIGTNTEAFF; CDR3nt: TGTGCCAGCAGCATCGGGACGAACACTGAAGCTTTCTTT
v_gene: TRBV27; j_gene: TRBJ1-5; abundance: NA; d_gene: TRBD1; CDR3aa: CASSLTGSQPQHF; CDR3nt: TGTGCCAGCAGCCTGACAGGGTCTCAGCCCCAGCATTTT
v_gene: TRBV29-1; j_gene: TRBJ2-1; abundance: few; d_gene: NA; CDR3aa: CSVRGPIGATYNEQFF; CDR3nt: TGCAGCGTTAGGGGCCCCATCGGAGCGACCTACAATGAGCAGTTCTTC
v_gene: TRBV20-1; j_gene: TRBJ2-1; abundance: few; d_gene: NA; CDR3aa: CSASGNNEQFF; CDR3nt: TGCAGTGCTAGTGGGAACAATGAGCAGTTCTTC
v_gene: TRBV7-9; j_gene: TRBJ2-1; abundance: few; d_gene: NA; CDR3aa: CASSSVLNEQFF; CDR3nt: TGTGCCAGCAGCTCTGTATTGAATGAGCAGTTCTTC
v_gene: TRBV5-1; j_gene: TRBJ1-2; abundance: NA; d_gene: NA; CDR3aa: CASREGYGYTF; CDR3nt: TGCGCCAGCCGGGAGGGGTACGGCTACACCTTC
v_gene: TRBV15; j_gene: TRBJ2-1; abundance: NA; d_gene: NA; CDR3aa: CATSPLANEQFF; CDR3nt: TGTGCCACCAGCCCCCTAGCGAATGAGCAGTTCTTC
v_gene: TRBV28; j_gene: TRBJ1-1; abundance: NA; d_gene: NA; CDR3aa: CASSFYAPNTEAFF; CDR3nt: TGTGCCAGCAGTTTTTACGCCCCGAACACTGAAGCTTTCTTT
v_gene: TRBV4-1; j_gene: TRBJ2-7; abundance: NA; d_gene: NA; CDR3aa: CASSPGTSSYEQYF; CDR3nt: TGCGCCAGCAGCCCCGGAACAAGCTCCTACGAGCAGTACTTC
v_gene: TRBV29-1; j_gene: TRBJ2-1; abundance: NA; d_gene: NA; CDR3aa: CSVETGKGNEQFF; CDR3nt: TGCAGCGTGGAAACAGGGAAAGGGAATGAGCAGTTCTTC
v_gene: TRBV7-3; j_gene: TRBJ1-1; abundance: many; d_gene: NA; CDR3aa: CASSLKVENTEAFF; CDR3nt: TGTGCCAGCAGCCTCAAGGTGGAGAACACTGAAGCTTTCTTT
v_gene: TRBV23-1; j_gene: TRBJ2-7; abundance: NA; d_gene: NA; CDR3aa: CASSPRGAEQYF; CDR3nt: TGCGCCAGCAGCCCCCGGGGGGCCGAGCAGTACTTC
v_gene: TRBV6-6; j_gene: TRBJ2-3; abundance: NA; d_gene: TRBD2; CDR3aa: CASSYGLAGVGQYF; CDR3nt: TGTGCCAGCAGTTACGGACTAGCGGGAGTCGGGCAGTATTTT
v_gene: TRBV30; j_gene: TRBJ2-1; abundance: NA; d_gene: NA; CDR3aa: CAWSSITNEQFF; CDR3nt: TGTGCCTGGAGTAGTATCACGAATGAGCAGTTCTTC
v_gene: TRBV29-1; j_gene: TRBJ2-3; abundance: NA; d_gene: TRBD2; CDR3aa: CSAEGTSGSGDTQYF; CDR3nt: TGCAGCGCAGAAGGTACTAGCGGGAGTGGCGATACGCAGTATTTT
v_gene: TRBV27; j_gene: TRBJ2-5; abundance: once; d_gene: NA; CDR3aa: CATRRGAETQYF; CDR3nt: TGTGCCACCCGACGAGGGGCAGAGACCCAGTACTTC
v_gene: TRBV29-1; j_gene: TRBJ2-1; abundance: few; d_gene: TRBD1; CDR3aa: CSVSGGSYNEQFF; CDR3nt: TGCAGCGTCTCAGGGGGCTCCTACAATGAGCAGTTCTTC
v_gene: TRBV9; j_gene: TRBJ2-1; abundance: few; d_gene: TRBD2; CDR3aa: CASSVDPAGGSNEQFF; CDR3nt: TGTGCCAGCAGCGTAGATCCAGCGGGAGGATCCAATGAGCAGTTCTTC
v_gene: TRBV6-4; j_gene: TRBJ2-2; abundance: NA; d_gene: NA; CDR3aa: CASSGQTTGELFF; CDR3nt: TGTGCCAGCAGTGGGCAGACCACCGGGGAGCTGTTTTTT
v_gene: TRBV27; j_gene: TRBJ2-1; abundance: many; d_gene: NA; CDR3aa: CASSFSGRFDNEQFF; CDR3nt: TGTGCCAGCAGTTTTTCAGGGCGTTTTGACAATGAGCAGTTCTTC
v_gene: TRBV2; j_gene: TRBJ1-1; abundance: few; d_gene: TRBD1; CDR3aa: CASSDRGDTEAFF; CDR3nt: TGTGCCAGCAGCGACAGGGGGGACACTGAAGCTTTCTTT
v_gene: TRBV30; j_gene: TRBJ2-2; abundance: once; d_gene: NA; CDR3aa: CAWGLGGPSTGELFF; CDR3nt: TGTGCCTGGGGGCTGGGGGGCCCTTCCACCGGGGAGCTGTTTTTT
v_gene: TRBV7-9; j_gene: TRBJ2-7; abundance: few; d_gene: TRBD1; CDR3aa: CASSLGGTGAHEQYF; CDR3nt: TGTGCCAGCAGCTTGGGGGGGACAGGGGCCCACGAGCAGTACTTC
v_gene: TRBV29-1; j_gene: TRBJ1-2; abundance: NA; d_gene: NA; CDR3aa: CSVEFWGTYGYTF; CDR3nt: TGCAGCGTTGAATTTTGGGGAACCTATGGCTACACCTTC
v_gene: TRBV29-1; j_gene: TRBJ2-6; abundance: few; d_gene: NA; CDR3aa: CSATLSSLSGANVLTF; CDR3nt: TGCAGCGCTACCTTGTCCTCCCTCTCTGGGGCCAACGTCCTGACTTTC
v_gene: TRBV27; j_gene: TRBJ2-7; abundance: NA; d_gene: TRBD2; CDR3aa: CASSLRLAGVLEQYF; CDR3nt: TGTGCCAGCAGTTTACGGCTAGCGGGAGTCCTCGAGCAGTACTTC
v_gene: TRBV29-1; j_gene: TRBJ2-1; abundance: NA; d_gene: TRBD1; CDR3aa: CSVDRQGGIFDEQFF; CDR3nt: TGCAGCGTTGATAGACAGGGTGGAATCTTCGATGAGCAGTTCTTC
v_gene: TRBV4-3; j_gene: TRBJ2-1; abundance: NA; d_gene: TRBD2; CDR3aa: CASSQRTRNNEQFF; CDR3nt: TGCGCCAGCAGCCAAAGGACTAGGAACAATGAGCAGTTCTTC
v_gene: TRBV29-1; j_gene: TRBJ2-3; abundance: few; d_gene: NA; CDR3aa: CSVDGGTDTQYF; CDR3nt: TGCAGCGTTGACGGCGGCACAGATACGCAGTATTTT
v_gene: TRBV29-1; j_gene: TRBJ2-5; abundance: few; d_gene: NA; CDR3aa: CSVEELGAVETQYF; CDR3nt: TGCAGCGTTGAGGAGTTAGGGGCGGTAGAGACCCAGTACTTC
v_gene: TRBV5-6; j_gene: TRBJ1-2; abundance: NA; d_gene: TRBD1; CDR3aa: CASSPTGLFYGYTF; CDR3nt: TGTGCCAGCAGCCCGACAGGGTTGTTCTATGGCTACACCTTC
v_gene: TRBV6-6; j_gene: TRBJ2-7; abundance: NA; d_gene: NA; CDR3aa: CASSLGTTYEQYF; CDR3nt: TGTGCCAGCAGTTTGGGGACCACCTACGAGCAGTACTTC
v_gene: TRBV6-1; j_gene: TRBJ2-2; abundance: few; d_gene: NA; CDR3aa: CASSEPRTGNTGELFF; CDR3nt: TGTGCCAGCAGTGAACCCCGGACGGGTAACACCGGGGAGCTGTTTTTT
v_gene: TRBV7-6; j_gene: TRBJ2-5; abundance: NA; d_gene: NA; CDR3aa: CTSSLEAGRQETQYF; CDR3nt: TGTACCAGCAGCTTAGAAGCCGGGCGGCAAGAGACCCAGTACTTC
v_gene: TRBV5-6; j_gene: TRBJ1-5; abundance: NA; d_gene: TRBD1; CDR3aa: CASSSGQGVNQPQHF; CDR3nt: TGTGCCAGCAGCAGCGGACAGGGCGTTAATCAGCCCCAGCATTTT
v_gene: TRBV30; j_gene: TRBJ2-7; abundance: NA; d_gene: NA; CDR3aa: CAWSVRGLSYEQYF; CDR3nt: TGTGCCTGGAGTGTAAGGGGTCTCTCCTACGAGCAGTACTTC
v_gene: TRBV7-8; j_gene: TRBJ2-4; abundance: few; d_gene: TRBD1; CDR3aa: CASSPAGTGVTLAKNIQYF; CDR3nt: TGTGCCAGCAGCCCTGCCGGGACAGGGGTAACACTAGCCAAAAACATTCAGTACTTC
v_gene: TRBV7-2; j_gene: TRBJ2-3; abundance: NA; d_gene: TRBD1; CDR3aa: CASSPGTATDTQYF; CDR3nt: TGTGCCAGCAGCCCCGGGACAGCCACAGATACGCAGTATTTT
v_gene: TRBV9; j_gene: TRBJ2-7; abundance: NA; d_gene: TRBD2; CDR3aa: CASEAGTSSYEQYF; CDR3nt: TGTGCCAGTGAAGCCGGGACTAGTTCCTACGAGCAGTACTTC
v_gene: TRBV29-1; j_gene: TRBJ2-7; abundance: few; d_gene: NA; CDR3aa: CSAVGPEGEQYF; CDR3nt: TGCAGCGCCGTGGGCCCCGAGGGAGAGCAGTACTTC
v_gene: TRBV29-1; j_gene: TRBJ2-4; abundance: NA; d_gene: TRBD1; CDR3aa: CSAAGGIGIQYF; CDR3nt: TGCAGCGCAGCAGGGGGCATCGGCATTCAGTACTTC
v_gene: TRBV5-1; j_gene: TRBJ2-7; abundance: few; d_gene: TRBD1; CDR3aa: CASSLGTGDEQYF; CDR3nt: TGCGCCAGCAGCTTGGGGACAGGGGACGAGCAGTACTTC
v_gene: TRBV29-1; j_gene: TRBJ2-5; abundance: NA; d_gene: TRBD1; CDR3aa: CSVKKRDRGEETQYF; CDR3nt: TGCAGCGTCAAAAAGCGGGACAGGGGTGAAGAGACCCAGTACTTC
v_gene: TRBV4-1; j_gene: TRBJ2-6; abundance: once; d_gene: NA; CDR3aa: CASSTLIYGANVLTF; CDR3nt: TGCGCCAGCAGCACCTTGATCTATGGGGCCAACGTCCTGACTTTC
v_gene: TRBV30; j_gene: TRBJ2-7; abundance: once; d_gene: TRBD1; CDR3aa: CAWTQGISYEQYF; CDR3nt: TGTGCCTGGACACAGGGGATATCCTACGAGCAGTACTTC
v_gene: TRBV6-6; j_gene: TRBJ2-7; abundance: few; d_gene: TRBD2; CDR3aa: CASGGSYEQYF; CDR3nt: TGTGCCAGCGGCGGGAGCTACGAGCAGTACTTC